This T cell receptor (beta chain) was found in a study of shared clonotypes between healthy human individuals. About the study: Those who served as donors were a couple of women and three men between the ages of 18 and 49.

Study results and limitations: Few donors restricted represented genetic and exposure-history diversity.

Profiling relied on immunoSEQ multiplex PCR, and the TCRdb table lists in-frame clones only, not all of them. The sample has millions of clones, 85% to 95% seen once. Germline CDR1 KGHSH, CDR2 LQKENI. This CDR3 is built from 16 residues. Germline trimming cut 3 bases from V and 0 bases from J; bases unmatched to any gene: 5. Details on this clone: Its specificity is not known. This sample includes further DNA sequences coding for the same CDR3.

A split of CD4+ cells into CD45RA+ naive and CD45RA-negative memory subsets was performed. The chain uses TRBV18 and TRBJ2-1, with 7 bases fitting TRBD2. Sequenced material: naive CD4+ T cells sorted from blood. The subset: CD45RA+ positively selected. The sequence was collected from a man in his late teens or twenties in good health. The CDR3 spells CASSPPGLSSYNEQFF. CDR3 DNA sequence: TGTGCCAGCTCACCGCCGGGACTAAGCTCCTACAATGAGCAGTTCTTC.